This T cell receptor beta chain was sequenced in a study of cytomegalovirus exposure and HLA in healthy donors. Clones were read by immunoSEQ multiplex PCR, and TCRdb kept only the in-frame ones, dropping some. The sample contains roughly 84,000 clones, roughly 93% of which appear only once. Notes on this clone: Its antigen is currently unknown.

Study-wide results and limits: According to the study, 150 to 200 TCR beta chains were cytomegalovirus-associated.

The origin of this receptor is a man aged 30 to 45 in good health and CMV-seronegative. Sequenced sample: PBMCs.

The CDR3 DNA sequence: TGTGCCTGGGGGCGGGGGGGCCCCTACGAGCAGTACTTC. The encoded protein is CAWGRGGPYEQYF. V is TRBV30 and J is TRBJ2-7; 9 bases map to TRBD2. CDR3 length equals 13 residues. Looked up from germline, CDR1 is GTSNPN and CDR2 is SVGIG (reference sequence). The V segment lost 5 bases and the J segment 2 bases; nucleotides outside the gene matches: 4. Variable domain in full (rest from reference TRBV30 and TRBJ2-7): SQTIHQWPATLVQPVGSPLSLECTVEGTSNPNLYWYRQAAGRGLQLLFYSVGIGQISSEVPQNLSASRPQDRQFILSSKKLLLSDSGFYLCAWGRGGPYEQYFGPGTRLTVT.